One sample yielded the 23 T cell receptor beta chains listed below, sequenced in a study of cytomegalovirus exposure and HLA in healthy donors. The PCR had 60 Vbeta and 13 Jbeta primers. TCRdb keeps only in-frame clones here, not all; method: immunoSEQ multiplex PCR. The table has about 250,000 clones, 80% seen once. The specimen was PBMCs. Receptor source: a girl aged 2-10 years in good health and CMV-seronegative.

This clone came up a few times. Other DNA sequences from this sample encode an identical CDR3 as well. This chain uses TRBV9 with TRBJ1-6; no definite D call. V was clipped by 0 bases and J by 6 bases, with 13 bases between them. In germline, CDR1 is SGDLS, CDR2 YYNGEE. CDR3 length: 16 amino acids. The CDR3 sequence: CASSVGGLIGNSPLHF. Here the CDR3 DNA reads TGTGCCAGCAGCGTAGGCGGGCTTATAGGTAATTCACCCCTCCACTTT.

The rearrangement links TRBV30 to TRBJ1-4; D is possibly TRBD1 (6 bases). Trimming pared 0 bases from V and 3 bases from J, leaving 11 bases between. This CDR3 region has 15 residues. CDR1 and CDR2 (germline): GTSNPN, SVGIG (reference sequence). The CDR3, as DNA: TGTGCCTGGAGTGTACAGACAGGAGCTAATGAAAAACTGTTTTTT. The encoded protein is CAWSVQTGANEKLFF.

V gene TRBV5-1 combines with J gene TRBJ1-1; D perhaps matches TRBD1 (6 bases). Trimming left V 0 bases short and J 3 bases short, with 15 bases between. Germline V CDR1 and CDR2: SGHRS, YFSETQ. The CDR3 is made up of 16 amino acids. For the CDR3, the DNA is TGCGCCAGCAGCTTGGGAGGGGGGGTTGGGTACACTGAAGCTTTCTTT. Translation: CASSLGGGVGYTEAFF.

A remark on this clone: A read error may account for a junction end that differs from germline. The chain carries TRBV14 and TRBJ2-3; D remains unclear. Germline V gives CDR1 SGHDN, CDR2 FVKESK. The CDR3 is 11 amino acids. DNA for the CDR3: TGTGCCAGCAGCCAAGCAGATCCGCAGTATTTT. Translating it yields CASSQADPQYF.

This chain joins TRBV6-5 and TRBJ2-3; a possible D gene is TRBD1 (6 bases). Per the germline V gene, CDR1 is MNHEY and CDR2 is SVGAGI. V was pared by 0 bases and J by 3 bases, with 7 bases between. CDR3 length equals 14 residues. CDR3 nucleotide sequence: TGTGCCAGCAGTTACTCGGACAGAACAGATACGCAGTATTTT. This translates into CASSYSDRTDTQYF.

The V and J genes are TRBV10-3 and TRBJ2-2; no definite D call. The CDR3 has 15 residues. Between the trimmed V and J ends, which lost 0 bases and 3 bases, there was a span of 8 bases. Germline loops: CDR1 ENHRY, CDR2 SYGVKD. The CDR3, as DNA: TGTGCCATCAGTGAGTCGACACAGTACACCGGGGAGCTGTTTTTT. Translating gives CAISESTQYTGELFF.

This chain joins TRBV19 and TRBJ1-3, with 7 bases aligning to TRBD1. In germline, CDR1 is LNHDA, CDR2 SQIVND (reference sequence). Trimming at V came to 6 bases and at J to 0 bases, leaving 8 bases not matched to a gene. The CDR3 has 16 residues. This CDR3 is CASSVPGQFSGNTIYF. DNA of the CDR3: TGTGCCAGTAGCGTCCCGGGACAGTTCTCTGGAAACACCATATATTTT.

The J gene is TRBJ2-5, the V gene TRBV28; 16 nucleotides match TRBD2. The end of the DNA fits TRBJ2-7 better, so the J call may be wrong. Germline V gives CDR1 MDHEN, CDR2 SYDVKM. This CDR3 comprises 17 residues. CDR3 coding DNA: TGTGCCAGCGCTTGGGGGACTAGCGGGGGGGCCAAATACGAGCAGTACTTC. Translation gives CASAWGTSGGAKYEQYF.

On this clone itself: A junction end diverges from the germline sequence, so it may reflect a read error. In DNA form, the CDR3 reads TGTTCCAGCAGCTTAGGGGACACCTTGGGGGACGAGCAGTACTTC. Translating it yields CSSSLGDTLGDEQYF. The V gene is TRBV7-9, the J gene TRBJ2-7; maybe TRBD1 (6 bases). Germline V CDR1 and CDR2: SEHNR, FQNEAQ (reference sequence). The CDR3 covers 15 residues.

The rearrangement joins TRBV6-5 to TRBJ1-5, with D perhaps matching TRBD1 (5 bases). The germline V gene has CDR1 MNHEY and CDR2 SVGAGI. The ends were cut back, 2 bases at V and 6 bases at J, with 17 bases in the middle. This CDR3 has 16 amino acids. CDR3 DNA sequence: TGTGCCAGCAGTTACGGGAGGGCGGGGGGGAGTCAGCCCCAGCATTTT. Amino acids: CASSYGRAGGSQPQHF.

V is TRBV4-1 and J is TRBJ2-3; D is ambiguous. The CDR3 has 17 amino acids. Germline V gene sequence: CDR1 MGHRA, CDR2 YSYEKL. V dropped 0 bases and J dropped 6 bases, with 19 bases sitting between them. CDR3 protein: CASSQDIEPHPWDTQYF. The CDR3 DNA sequence: TGCGCCAGCAGCCAAGATATAGAGCCCCACCCTTGGGATACGCAGTATTTT.

The chain employs TRBV7-3 and TRBJ2-7; maybe TRBD2 (5 bases). V gave up 1 base and J gave up 7 bases, with 14 bases separating them. Germline V gives CDR1 SGHTA, CDR2 FQGTGA. The CDR3 sequence is 14 residues long. CDR3 DNA sequence: TGTGCCAGCAGCTTAAACGGGATCCTCGGAGAGCAGTACTTC. This sequence encodes CASSLNGILGEQYF.

The chain carries TRBV27 and TRBJ1-1; D is perhaps TRBD1 (6 bases). CDR3 size: 13 residues. Germline V gives CDR1 MNHEY, CDR2 SMNVEV (reference sequence). V was clipped by 4 bases and J by 1 base, with 7 bases between them. CDR3 nucleotide sequence: TGTGCCAGCAGTTGGACAGCGAACACTGAAGCTTTCTTT. Its protein is CASSWTANTEAFF.

The count of this clone is one. J is TRBJ1-2 and V is TRBV5-1; TRBD1 agrees at 9 bases. Looked up from germline, CDR1 is SGHRS and CDR2 is YFSETQ. The junction had 7 bases not matched to a gene; V was cut back by 3 bases and J by 4 bases. This CDR3 has 15 amino acids. The CDR3: CASSYSLDRGYGYTF. The DNA for the CDR3 is TGCGCCAGCAGCTACTCCCTGGACAGGGGCTATGGCTACACCTTC.

This clone showed up just a few times. Different DNA sequences within this sample yield the same CDR3. The rearrangement uses TRBV30 and TRBJ1-1, with D perhaps matching TRBD1 (5 bases). The CDR3 runs to 16 residues. Germline V gives CDR1 GTSNPN, CDR2 SVGIG (reference sequence). Trimming removed 0 bases from V and 7 bases from J, with 21 bases in between. The CDR3 sequence is CAWSVSRGRLWREAFF. Here the CDR3 DNA reads TGTGCCTGGAGTGTATCTAGGGGCAGATTGTGGCGTGAAGCTTTCTTT.

This clone was observed a handful of times. This chain uses TRBV6-5 with TRBJ1-4; D is perhaps TRBD1 (5 bases). Trimming took off 2 bases at V and 7 bases at J, with 8 bases between the two ends. The CDR3 spans 13 residues. Germline V lookup: CDR1 MNHEY, CDR2 SVGAGI. CDR3 protein: CASSYRQGEKLFF. CDR3 DNA sequence: TGTGCCAGCAGTTACAGGCAGGGTGAAAAACTGTTTTTT.

The J gene is TRBJ2-1, the V gene TRBV27, with a tentative D call TRBD2 (5 bases). The CDR3 spans 16 residues. Trimming pared 5 bases from V and 0 bases from J, leaving 14 bases between. Germline V gene lookup returns CDR1 MNHEY and CDR2 SMNVEV (reference sequence). CDR3: CASSAVDGISYNEQFF. The CDR3 nucleotides read TGTGCCAGCAGTGCAGTTGACGGGATCTCCTACAATGAGCAGTTCTTC.

The gene calls are TRBV7-8 and TRBJ2-1, with TRBD2 identical over 7 bases. This CDR3 comprises 15 residues. The ends lost 7 bases at V and 0 bases at J; junction bases unmatched: 6. Germline V CDR1 and CDR2: SGHVS, FQNEAQ. CDR3 DNA sequence: TGTGCCAGCAACGACGGGGGGAGCTCCTACAATGAGCAGTTCTTC. Its translation: CASNDGGSSYNEQFF.

J is TRBJ1-5 and V is TRBV2; possible D gene TRBD1, 5 bases. In germline, CDR1 is SNHLY, CDR2 FYNNEI. Trimming cost V 5 bases and J 0 bases, with 11 bases left between them. The CDR3 totals 15 residues. CDR3 in DNA: TGTGCCAGCAGTTCCACAGGATATAGCAATCAGCCCCAGCATTTT. Translation gives CASSSTGYSNQPQHF.

This clone was counted a few times. The chain joins TRBV4-1 to TRBJ2-3; 7 bases match TRBD1. The V gene's germline CDR1 is MGHRA and CDR2 YSYEKL. The CDR3 contains 17 residues. J was trimmed by 9 bases and V by 0 bases; bases with no gene match: 15. The CDR3 DNA reads TGCGCCAGCAGCCAAGATTTAAGGCAAACTGCCAGGGGGACGCAGTATTTT. This translates into CASSQDLRQTARGTQYF.

This chain connects TRBV7-9 to TRBJ2-4; D is possibly TRBD1 (6 bases). The CDR3 has 14 residues. Between the trimmed V and J ends, which lost 5 bases and 5 bases, there was a span of 13 bases. Germline assignment: CDR1 SEHNR and CDR2 FQNEAQ (reference sequence). In DNA, the CDR3 is TGTGCCAGCAGCACCCGGGACACAGAAAACATTCAGTACTTC. Its protein is CASSTRDTENIQYF.

This clone was picked up one time. The rearrangement links TRBV2 to TRBJ1-6, with no clear D. The CDR3 extends over 14 amino acids. Germline CDR1 is SNHLY and CDR2 is FYNNEI. The ends were cut back, 3 bases at V and 8 bases at J, with 11 bases in the middle. CDR3 amino acids: CASSDVWAHSPLHF. CDR3 coding DNA: TGTGCCAGCAGTGATGTCTGGGCACATTCACCCCTCCACTTT.

The V and J genes are TRBV7-2 and TRBJ1-2; D ambiguous. The CDR3 contains 14 residues. Between the trimmed V and J ends, which lost 5 bases and 4 bases, there was a span of 14 bases. Per germline, CDR1 SGHTA and CDR2 FQGNSA. The CDR3 nucleotides are TGTGCCAGCAGCCAAGGGAGTGGCCTCTATGGCTACACCTTC. It is translated as CASSQGSGLYGYTF.